The 28 T cell receptor beta chains in this list originate from one sample, sequenced in a study of blood T cell repertoires in COVID-19. TCRdb's copy holds only in-frame clones and misses some; the assay was immunoSEQ multiplex PCR. Among a few hundred thousand clones listed, approximately 77% were seen once. Sequencing used peripheral blood. These receptors were collected from a woman younger than 30 with acute or convalescent COVID-19.

This clone was picked up a small number of times. The J gene is TRBJ2-7, the V gene TRBV3-1 (or the pseudogene TRBV3-2); no clear D. Between the trimmed V and J ends, which lost 5 bases and 6 bases, there was a span of 14 bases. Per the germline V gene, CDR1 is LGHDT and CDR2 is YNNKEL (reference sequence). The CDR3 has 13 amino acids. The CDR3, as DNA: TGTGCCAGCAGCTCGACTGCCAGCCGCGAGCAGTACTTC. It codes for CASSSTASREQYF.

This clone was seen just once. The chain uses TRBV19 and TRBJ1-1; TRBD1 might be the D (6 bases). V lost 4 bases to trimming and J lost 4 bases, with 10 bases between them. Germline V gene sequence: CDR1 LNHDA, CDR2 SQIVND (reference sequence). The CDR3 has 13 residues. The CDR3 loop reads CASSTGEGTEAFF. The CDR3 nucleotides are TGTGCCAGTAGTACAGGGGAGGGCACTGAAGCTTTCTTT.

The chain uses TRBV30 and TRBJ1-3, with 8 bases aligning to TRBD1. V shed 0 bases, J shed 0 bases, and the junction held 7 bases outside the gene matches. From germline, CDR1 is GTSNPN and CDR2 SVGIG (reference sequence). CDR3 length: 17 residues. CDR3 sequence (DNA): TGTGCCTGGAGTGTATCGAGGACAGGGCTCTCTGGAAACACCATATATTTT. Translated: CAWSVSRTGLSGNTIYF.

This chain connects TRBV5-6 to TRBJ2-6; 9 bases are a match to TRBD1. The germline V gene has CDR1 SGHDT and CDR2 YYEEEE. J lost 3 bases, V lost 1 base, and 8 bases had no gene match. The CDR3 covers 18 residues. CDR3 loop: CASSLWTGVLGGANVLTF. The CDR3 DNA reads TGTGCCAGCAGCTTGTGGACAGGGGTCCTTGGTGGGGCCAACGTCCTGACTTTC.

This chain uses TRBV27 with TRBJ1-2, with D unclear. V was shortened by 5 bases and J by 7 bases, with 17 bases between the two germline ends. CDR1 MNHEY and CDR2 SMNVEV come from the germline V gene (reference sequence). There are 14 residues in the CDR3. As DNA, the CDR3 is TGTGCCAGCAGTATACGTCAAGCTCGGGGTGGCTACACCTTC. Translated, it gives CASSIRQARGGYTF.

The rearrangement joins TRBV5-4 to TRBJ1-2; D may be TRBD1 (6 bases). The length of the CDR3 is 15 residues. The germline V and J ends were trimmed by 2 bases and 6 bases, with 17 bases remaining between them. Germline V CDR1 and CDR2: SGHNT, YYREEE (reference sequence). DNA of the CDR3: TGTGCCAGCAGCTTAGGGGGGGCTCCTCAGGATGGCTACACCTTC. This translates into CASSLGGAPQDGYTF.

This chain joins TRBV27 and TRBJ1-5; the D gene is possibly TRBD1 (6 bases). Germline CDR1 and CDR2: MNHEY and SMNVEV (reference sequence). This CDR3 contains 18 residues. Trimming shortened V by 5 bases and J by 0 bases, and 20 bases separated the two germline ends. This CDR3 is CASSIKESGDNSNQPQHF. The CDR3 coding sequence is TGTGCCAGCAGTATTAAGGAGTCAGGGGATAATAGCAATCAGCCCCAGCATTTT.

The chain uses TRBV2 and TRBJ2-2; no reliable D call. V was pared by 7 bases and J by 4 bases, with 16 bases between. The CDR3 loop spans 15 amino acids. Germline V lookup: CDR1 SNHLY, CDR2 FYNNEI. The CDR3 DNA follows: TGTGCCAGCACCACCGGCGGCGTTGGCACCGGGGAGCTGTTTTTT. Its protein product is CASTTGGVGTGELFF.

This chain joins TRBV11-2 and TRBJ2-2; 7 positions agree with TRBD2. The CDR3 has 17 amino acids. Germline assignment: CDR1 SGHAT and CDR2 FQNNGV. Trimming removed 1 base from V and 4 bases from J; junction bases left unmatched: 9. The CDR3 DNA is TGTGCCAGCAGCTTAGGTCGGGGAGGGCCTCTCACCGGGGAGCTGTTTTTT. This codes for CASSLGRGGPLTGELFF.

This rearrangement joins TRBV7-9 to TRBJ2-3; possibly TRBD1 for D (7 bases). The germline CDR1 and CDR2 sequences are SEHNR and FQNEAQ (reference sequence). CDR3 length: 14 residues. V lost 4 bases and J 5 bases, leaving 13 bases between the germline ends. The CDR3 nucleotides read TGTGCCAGCAGCTCAGACAGGGAGGTAGATACGCAGTATTTT. Its translation is CASSSDREVDTQYF.

The rearrangement uses TRBV19 and TRBJ1-3; D unclear. The CDR3 loop spans 13 amino acids. Germline assignment: CDR1 LNHDA and CDR2 SQIVND (reference sequence). V was pared by 7 bases and J by 4 bases, with 11 bases between. CDR3 nucleotide sequence: TGTGCCAGTAACAAGGGAGCGGGAAACACCATATATTTT. This codes for CASNKGAGNTIYF.

This sequence joins TRBV30 and TRBJ2-7, with TRBD2 identical over 11 bases. Germline CDR1 reads GTSNPN; CDR2 reads SVGIG (reference sequence). The CDR3 is made up of 14 amino acids. Trimming cost V 2 bases and J 3 bases; bases outside gene matches: 3. CDR3 DNA sequence: TGTGCCTGGAGTCTAGCGGGAGGTAGCTACGAGCAGTACTTC. Translating it yields CAWSLAGGSYEQYF.

J is TRBJ1-6 and V is TRBV7-9; D perhaps matches TRBD1 (5 bases). The V gene lost 5 bases and the J gene lost 6 bases, with 11 bases spanning the gap. Germline CDR1 and CDR2: SEHNR and FQNEAQ (reference sequence). The CDR3 is 14 amino acids. The CDR3 protein is CASSPRQSNSPLHF. Here the CDR3 DNA reads TGTGCCAGCAGCCCGAGACAGAGTAATTCACCCCTCCACTTT.

The gene calls are TRBV30 and TRBJ1-2, with a possible D match to TRBD1 (6 bases). CDR3 length: 12 amino acids. The V gene lost 2 bases and the J gene lost 3 bases, with 7 bases spanning the gap. Germline lookup yields CDR1 GTSNPN and CDR2 SVGIG (reference sequence). CDR3 nucleotides: TGTGCCTGGAGTCAGGGGCACTATGGCTACACCTTC. Protein sequence: CAWSQGHYGYTF.

The J gene is TRBJ2-1, the V gene TRBV7-9, with 9 bases that match TRBD1. Germline CDR1 reads SEHNR; CDR2 reads FQNEAQ (reference sequence). Trimming took 6 bases from V and 4 from J; bases not matched to a gene: 10. The CDR3 is 16 amino acids. The CDR3: CASRFGTGQGYNEQFF. The CDR3 DNA reads as TGTGCCAGCAGATTCGGGACCGGACAGGGGTACAATGAGCAGTTCTTC.

This sequence joins TRBV7-9 and TRBJ2-1, with TRBD1 matching 9 bases. The trim removed 2 bases at V and 5 bases at J, leaving 4 bases unmatched. The CDR3 covers 15 residues. Germline values: CDR1 SEHNR, CDR2 FQNEAQ (reference sequence). CDR3 sequence: CASSLPGQGNNEQFF. The CDR3 bases are TGTGCCAGCAGCTTACCAGGACAGGGGAACAATGAGCAGTTCTTC.

The DNA of the CDR3 is TGTGCCAGCGGTAGACTAGCGGGAAAGGAAGAGACCCAGTACTTC. This encodes CASGRLAGKEETQYF. The chain employs TRBV7-6 and TRBJ2-5, with TRBD2 matching over 11 bases. The CDR3 contains 15 residues. CDR1 and CDR2 (germline): SGHVS, FNYEAQ. After removal of 8 bases from V and 3 bases from J, the junction contained 8 bases not matched to a gene.

The chain uses TRBV12-3 or TRBV12-4 and TRBJ1-1; no clear D. This CDR3 spans 13 amino acids. V dropped 1 base and J dropped 2 bases, with 5 bases sitting between them. The CDR3 region has the DNA TGTGCCAGCAGTTTAGAACATAACACTGAAGCTTTCTTT. This encodes CASSLEHNTEAFF.

The chain combines TRBV27 with TRBJ2-5, with 7 bases fitting TRBD2. The CDR3 length is 15 residues. Germline V CDR1 and CDR2: MNHEY, SMNVEV (reference sequence). Unmatched junction bases numbered 7, after V lost 2 bases and J lost 4 bases. CDR3: CASSLASGRGETQYF. The CDR3 coding sequence is TGTGCCAGCAGTTTAGCGTCGGGGAGGGGAGAGACCCAGTACTTC.

The CDR3 DNA follows: TGTGCCAGCAGTTCTCGACAGGGGGCACGTACTGAAGCTTTCTTT. Amino acids: CASSSRQGARTEAFF. This chain connects TRBV27 to TRBJ1-1; 10 nucleotides agree with TRBD1. This CDR3 region has 15 residues. Per the germline V gene, CDR1 is MNHEY and CDR2 is SMNVEV (reference sequence). With 4 bases clipped from V and 5 bases from J, the junction kept 7 bases outside the gene matches.

V gene TRBV4-3 combines with J gene TRBJ2-1; maybe TRBD2 (5 bases). Trimming removed 0 bases at V and 0 bases at J, with 9 bases between. This CDR3 is 16 amino acids long. The germline gives CDR1 LGHNA, CDR2 YSLEER. As DNA, the CDR3 is TGCGCCAGCAGCCAAGAGGACTCGAGCTCCTACAATGAGCAGTTCTTC. Translated: CASSQEDSSSYNEQFF.

The rearrangement joins TRBV7-9 to TRBJ2-7, with D perhaps matching TRBD1 (6 bases). This CDR3 region has 15 residues. V dropped 1 base and J dropped 3 bases, with 13 bases sitting between them. CDR1 SEHNR and CDR2 FQNEAQ come from the germline V gene (reference sequence). This CDR3 reads CASSLGDIQVYEQYF. For the CDR3, the DNA is TGTGCCAGCAGCTTAGGGGACATTCAAGTCTACGAGCAGTACTTC.

The CDR3 reads CASSLQNTGELFF. Written as DNA, the CDR3 is TGTGCCAGCAGCTTACAGAACACCGGGGAGCTGTTTTTT. The chain couples TRBV9 to TRBJ2-2; D remains ambiguous. Germline CDR1 SGDLS, CDR2 YYNGEE. Trimming left V 4 bases short and J 1 base short, with 5 bases between. CDR3 size: 13 residues.

V usage is TRBV7-2 and J usage is TRBJ2-1, with TRBD2 matching over 9 bases. The CDR3 extends over 14 amino acids. In germline, CDR1 is SGHTA, CDR2 FQGNSA. With 2 bases clipped from V and 7 bases from J, the junction kept 3 bases outside the gene matches. CDR3: CASSLYLAGNEQFF. CDR3 sequence (DNA): TGTGCCAGCAGCTTATATCTAGCGGGAAATGAGCAGTTCTTC.

This clone has only a few counts. V usage is TRBV7-8 and J usage is TRBJ1-4; D possibly corresponds to TRBD1 (6 bases). This CDR3 region has 17 residues. Deletions cut 5 bases from V and 2 bases from J, with 18 bases between. From germline, CDR1 is SGHVS and CDR2 FQNEAQ. The chain's CDR3 is CASSARTVRTTNEKLFF. CDR3 nucleotides: TGTGCCAGCAGCGCAAGGACAGTCAGGACTACTAATGAAAAACTGTTTTTT.

The rearrangement joins TRBV7-9 to TRBJ2-3; 7 bases line up with TRBD2. J was trimmed by 2 bases and V by 4 bases; bases with no gene match: 9. This CDR3 is 16 amino acids long. Germline V gene sequence: CDR1 SEHNR, CDR2 FQNEAQ (reference sequence). DNA for the CDR3: TGTGCCAGCAGCTCCCCTCTAGCGGCCCTCACAGATACGCAGTATTTT. This gives the protein CASSSPLAALTDTQYF.

This chain joins TRBV6-5 and TRBJ2-7; D remains ambiguous. This CDR3 has 14 residues. Per germline, CDR1 MNHEY and CDR2 SVGAGI. Trimming removed 5 bases at V and 2 bases at J, with 13 bases between. CDR3 sequence reads: CASSNPQKTYEQYF. In DNA, the CDR3 is TGTGCCAGCAGTAACCCACAGAAAACCTACGAGCAGTACTTC.

V usage is TRBV6-5 and J usage is TRBJ1-1; 7 bases map to TRBD1. Per germline, CDR1 MNHEY and CDR2 SVGAGI. This CDR3 is 14 amino acids long. Trimming took 5 bases from V and 0 from J; bases not matched to a gene: 3. CDR3 sequence reads: CASSPDRLNTEAFF. CDR3 DNA sequence: TGTGCCAGCAGTCCGGACAGGCTGAACACTGAAGCTTTCTTT.